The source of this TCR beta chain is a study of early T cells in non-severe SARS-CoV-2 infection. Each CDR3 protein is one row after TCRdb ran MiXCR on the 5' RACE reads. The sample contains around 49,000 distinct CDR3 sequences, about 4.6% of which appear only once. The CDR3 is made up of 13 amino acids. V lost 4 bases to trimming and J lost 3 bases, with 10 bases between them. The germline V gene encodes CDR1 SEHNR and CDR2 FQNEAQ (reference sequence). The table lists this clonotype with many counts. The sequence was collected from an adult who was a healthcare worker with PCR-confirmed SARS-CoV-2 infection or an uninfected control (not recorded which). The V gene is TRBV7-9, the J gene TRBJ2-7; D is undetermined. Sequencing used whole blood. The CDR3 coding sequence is TGTGCCAGCAGCTCTCCGGGCCACTACGAGCAGTACTTC. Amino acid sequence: CASSSPGHYEQYF.